This TCR beta chain was identified in a study of CD8+CD57+ T cells in acquired aplastic anemia. Germline loops: CDR1 SEHNR, CDR2 FQNEAQ (reference sequence). The CDR3 sequence is 16 residues long. Unmatched junction bases numbered 10, after V lost 5 bases and J lost 5 bases. Genomic DNA, the template, was used for profiling of the TCR beta VDJ and CDR3. TCRdb re-analysed the reads in MiXCR, keeping a single row per CDR3 protein. The sample holds under 350,000 distinct CDR3 sequences, around 60% seen once. V and J are TRBV7-9 and TRBJ1-2; 11 nucleotides align to TRBD1. The sample consisted of sorted CD4+, CD8+, or CD8+CD57+ T cells (not recorded which) from PBMCs. This TCR came from a human donor with severe aplastic anemia or a healthy control (not recorded which). The CDR3 DNA reads as TGTGCCAGCAGCCAGGGGGGACAGGGGGTAGGGTATGGCTACACCTTC. Amino acids: CASSQGGQGVGYGYTF.